This T cell receptor (beta chain) stems from a study of metastatic and nonmetastatic thyroid tumors. Study background: It was across blood and tumor or nodule tissue from malignant and benign thyroid patients that repertoires were compared.

This clone was seen ten or more times. Its antigen is currently unknown. Per the study methods: Construction of a distant-metastasis classifier for papillary thyroid cancer relied on CDR3 differences across clinicopathological groups. MiXCR was used by TCRdb to re-call the PCR reads. The V and J calls and clone size are TCRdb's, not the authors'. The sample lists about 21,000 clones; over 25% were seen once. No treatment of any kind had been given to any patient before thyroid surgery. Germline V lookup: CDR1 DFQATT, CDR2 SNEGSKA (reference sequence). There are 12 residues in the CDR3. V was cut by 6 bases and J by 9 bases, with 15 bases left in between. Study observations and caveats: Reports indicated that malignant thyroid tumors showed significantly higher TCR beta diversity than benign nodules did, in blood and tumor.

This clonotype originated in a female donor with papillary thyroid cancer or a benign thyroid nodule (not recorded which). Some clones in this sample may be carry-over from other donors' samples. This chain links TRBV20-1 with TRBJ2-1; D is uncertain. What was sequenced was blood. CDR3 DNA: TGCAGTGCACCGCTCCGCGGTATTGAGCAGTTCTTC. This codes for CSAPLRGIEQFF.